Detailed here is one T cell receptor (beta chain). Its antigen specificity is not known. At one end the junction does not follow the germline gene, possibly because of a read error. The data are from a study of blood T cell repertoires in COVID-19 (dated by TCRdb to the early 2020s). Some background on the complete study: The collaborator samples originated in the United States, Italy and Spain and spanned the acute and convalescent phases of COVID-19. The prospective study material was composed of cDNA or gDNA derived from T cells, B-cell-depleted T cells, or PBMCs. Deeply sampled blood TCRbeta repertoires from subjects exposed to, actively infected with, or recovered from COVID-19 were included in the dataset. The repertoires were released in a freely available public database intended as a resource for research on the immune response to SARS-CoV-2. Samples were obtained from the ongoing ImmuneRACE study (first 160 participants) and from 1,200 or so subjects provided by 6 global collaborators. Nearly every sample came with metadata listing a de-identified subject ID, COVID-19 status, age in years and sex. HLA class I and class II types, where available, came from metadata supplied by the sample provider rather than from assay-based typing.

The CDR3 sequence holds 15 residues, the cysteine and phenylalanine included. The sequence is cut down to CDR3 DNA, 45 bases in frame from base 1. CDR1 and CDR2 are read off the germline V gene as MDHEN and SYDVKM. What the authors observed across the whole study: Clinical and demographic metadata were provided uncurated, with the amount varying by source and participant.

In the prospective study, participants were about 18 to 90 years old, resided in about two dozen geographic areas of the United States, and were enrolled through a virtual design. In the prospective study, cohorts were assigned on the basis of participant-reported clinical history obtained from a screening survey and a study questionnaire. Exposed participants were defined as having been in contact with someone with a PCR-confirmed or clinician-diagnosed COVID-19 case within 2 weeks of study entry. Each participant in the prospective study had whole blood, serum and a nasopharyngeal or oropharyngeal swab collected by mobile phlebotomists. Prospective study participants could optionally give additional blood draws and questionnaires over a roughly 2-month period. Blood samples from the prospective study were shipped frozen or at room temperature prior to DNA extraction. TCRbeta CDR3 regions were amplified from genomic DNA by means of the immunoSEQ Assay, a bias-controlled multiplex PCR. Concerning the study's data processing: Within the assay, amplification of reference gene primers was used to estimate how many nucleated cells each sample contained. Sequence reads were collapsed and filtered to measure the absolute abundance of every unique TCRbeta CDR3 rearrangement. For each sample, productive Simpson clonality was calculated as the square root of Simpson's diversity index over productive rearrangements. This immuneACCESS table, as held by TCRdb, lists in-frame sequences with V and J called but not all clones. Of the missing ones, under half trace to an unresolved V gene in checked studies; the others have no known cause. V, J and clone size reflect that table, while D and trimming were determined from the DNA. Here the sample has about 350,000 clones; more than 70% occur a single time. The ten largest clones represent 0.85% to 1.3% of the sample.

The source of this sequence is a woman under 40 who had been exposed to COVID-19. This receptor chain uses TRBV28 and TRBJ1-5, with the D gene too uncertain to name. Sequencing was performed on PBMCs or T cells enriched from blood (not recorded which). The CDR3 amino acid sequence is: CASTLGLSGNQPQHF. The DNA sequence is TGTGCCAGCACTTTAGGGCTCAGTGGCAATCAGCCCCAGCATTTT.